The next 4 T cell receptor beta chains were all read from a single sample in a study of PD-1 blockade in classical Hodgkin lymphoma. All patients relapsed after autologous stem cell transplantation, and brentuximab vedotin exposure varied. TCRdb's copy holds only in-frame clones and misses some; the assay was immunoSEQ multiplex PCR. This table holds about 86,000 clones, roughly 89% found once. Sequencing was performed on peripheral blood mononuclear cells (PBMCs), taken before the second cycle of nivolumab. All receptors come from a human donor with classical Hodgkin lymphoma.

By share, this clone counts as medium-sized. The chain recombines TRBV5-4 with TRBJ1-3; D is ambiguous. The CDR3 has 15 residues. V gave up 0 bases and J gave up 2 bases, with 9 bases separating them. In germline, CDR1 is SGHNT, CDR2 YYREEE (reference sequence). CDR3 DNA: TGTGCCAGCAGCTTGGGGTCTGGGACTGGAAACACCATATATTTT. Protein product: CASSLGSGTGNTIYF.

The J gene is TRBJ1-2, the V gene TRBV19, with TRBD1 identical over 8 bases. This CDR3 contains 14 residues. Germline V gene lookup returns CDR1 LNHDA and CDR2 SQIVND (reference sequence). V shed 5 bases, J shed 4 bases, and the junction held 6 bases outside the gene matches. Here the CDR3 reads CASSSGQGGYGYTF. CDR3 coding DNA: TGTGCCAGTAGTTCCGGACAGGGCGGCTATGGCTACACCTTC.

The CDR3 region is CASSMAAYGYTF. DNA of the CDR3: TGTGCCAGTAGTATGGCAGCCTATGGCTACACCTTC. The V call is TRBV19, the J call TRBJ1-2, with D unresolved. Germline V gives CDR1 LNHDA, CDR2 SQIVND (reference sequence). The CDR3 loop spans 12 amino acids. Trimming took off 3 bases at V and 4 bases at J, with 6 bases between the two ends.

The chain uses TRBV7-9 and TRBJ2-2, with D unresolved. The V gene lost 7 bases and the J gene lost 2 bases, with 17 bases spanning the gap. Germline-derived CDR1 and CDR2 are SEHNR and FQNEAQ (reference sequence). The CDR3 covers 16 residues. CDR3 DNA sequence: TGTGCCAGCACCCCCCGGGTGGCAGCAAACACCGGGGAGCTGTTTTTT. Translated, it gives CASTPRVAANTGELFF.